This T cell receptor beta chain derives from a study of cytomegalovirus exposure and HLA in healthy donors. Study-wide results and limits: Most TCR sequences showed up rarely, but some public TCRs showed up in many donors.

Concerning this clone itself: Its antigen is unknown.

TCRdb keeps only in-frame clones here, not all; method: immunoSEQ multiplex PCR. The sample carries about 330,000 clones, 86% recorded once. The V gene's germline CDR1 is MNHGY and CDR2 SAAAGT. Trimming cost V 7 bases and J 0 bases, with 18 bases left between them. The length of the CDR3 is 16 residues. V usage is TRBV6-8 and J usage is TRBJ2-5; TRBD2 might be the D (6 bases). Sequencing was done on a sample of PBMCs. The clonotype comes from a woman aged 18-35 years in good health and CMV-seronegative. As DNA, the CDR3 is TGTGCCAGCAACCTTATAGGGTCGGGGGACCAAGAGACCCAGTACTTC. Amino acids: CASNLIGSGDQETQYF.